A single sample gave rise to the 24 T cell receptor beta chains below, sequenced in a study of blood T cell repertoires in COVID-19. Assay used: immunoSEQ multiplex PCR; TCRdb lists only in-frame clones, some missing. The sample records about 190,000 clones, about 88% being singletons. Sequenced: PBMCs or T cells enriched from blood (not recorded which). All receptors come from a woman aged 35 to 49 in a cohort exposed to, infected with or recovered from COVID-19 (not recorded which).

This chain joins TRBV2 and TRBJ1-5, with D perhaps TRBD1 (5 bases). V lost 1 base, J lost 6 bases, and 13 bases lay in between. The CDR3 is made up of 15 amino acids. Germline CDR1 is SNHLY and CDR2 is FYNNEI. DNA of the CDR3: TGTGCCAGCAGTGAAGGGACAAGTTCTGCTCAGCCCCAGCATTTT. Its translation: CASSEGTSSAQPQHF.

This clone was observed a single time. DNA for the CDR3: TGTGCCATCAGCCTCGGTCGGCGAGCGGGAGTATCTAATGAGCAGTTCTTC. Protein sequence: CAISLGRRAGVSNEQFF. V usage is TRBV10-3 and J usage is TRBJ2-1; 8 bases are a match to TRBD2. Germline trimming cut 6 bases from V and 7 bases from J; bases unmatched to any gene: 17. Germline V gene lookup returns CDR1 ENHRY and CDR2 SYGVKD. The CDR3 has 17 residues.

The gene calls are TRBV2 and TRBJ1-6; D remains ambiguous. Trimming cost V 4 bases and J 7 bases, with 11 bases left between them. CDR3 length equals 14 residues. Germline V lookup: CDR1 SNHLY, CDR2 FYNNEI. CDR3 residues: CASSVTRVNSPLHF. CDR3 in DNA: TGTGCCAGCAGTGTTACCCGGGTAAATTCACCCCTCCACTTT.

This sequence joins TRBV7-9 and TRBJ1-1; TRBD1 matches at 8 bases. Per the germline V gene, CDR1 is SEHNR and CDR2 is FQNEAQ (reference sequence). V lost 3 bases to trimming and J lost 5 bases; unmatched junction nucleotides: 5. The CDR3 sequence is 14 residues long. CDR3 coding DNA: TGTGCCAGCAGCTTGGGACAGGTTACGACTGAAGCTTTCTTT. Amino acids: CASSLGQVTTEAFF. The full variable domain, its missing parts supplied by reference TRBV7-9 and TRBJ1-1, is DTGVSQNPRHKITKRGQNVTFRCDPISEHNRLYWYRQTLGQGPEFLTYFQNEAQLEKSRLLSDRFSAERPKGSFSTLEIQRTEQGDSAMYLCASSLGQVTTEAFFGQGTRLTVV.

The rearrangement joins TRBV9 to TRBJ1-2; 7 nucleotides agree with TRBD1. The CDR3 loop spans 14 amino acids. Germline CDR1 reads SGDLS; CDR2 reads YYNGEE. Trimming at V came to 3 bases and at J to 4 bases, leaving 6 bases not matched to a gene. CDR3 in DNA: TGTGCCAGCAGCGCTTCGACAGGGAGCTATGGCTACACCTTC. Protein product: CASSASTGSYGYTF. Filled out from reference TRBV9 and TRBJ1-2, the complete variable domain reads DSGVTQTPKHLITATGQRVTLRCSPRSGDLSVYWYQQSLDQGLQFLIQYYNGEERAKGNILERFSAQQFPDLHSELNLSSLELGDSALYFCASSASTGSYGYTFGSGTRLTVV.

V gene TRBV30 combines with J gene TRBJ1-1; 7 bases line up with TRBD1. The CDR3 loop spans 13 amino acids. Losses at the gene ends were 3 bases for V and 0 bases for J; bases not matched to a gene: 1. Per the germline V gene, CDR1 is GTSNPN and CDR2 is SVGIG (reference sequence). In DNA form, the CDR3 reads TGTGCCTGGAGGACAGGGTTGAACACTGAAGCTTTCTTT. This gives the protein CAWRTGLNTEAFF.

This clone has more than one count but fewer than ten. This rearrangement joins TRBV6-5 to TRBJ1-6; D is unclear. The V end was cut by 0 bases, the J end by 4 bases, with 10 bases between. This CDR3 contains 16 residues. Germline V lookup: CDR1 MNHEY, CDR2 SVGAGI. The CDR3 spells CASSYSRDPYNSPLHF. The CDR3 DNA is TGTGCCAGCAGTTACTCCCGGGATCCTTATAATTCACCCCTCCACTTT.

V is TRBV6-2 or TRBV6-3 and J is TRBJ1-5; 7 bases are shared with TRBD1. Germline CDR1 is MNHEY and CDR2 is SVGEGT. J lost 6 bases, V lost 2 bases, and 10 bases had no gene match. This CDR3 is 16 amino acids long. The CDR3 sequence: CASSYPRKGAGQPQHF. The CDR3 nucleotides read TGTGCCAGCAGTTACCCGAGAAAGGGGGCAGGTCAGCCCCAGCATTTT.

This clone has just a few counts. The rearrangement joins TRBV3-1 (or the pseudogene TRBV3-2) to TRBJ2-4, with 8 bases identical to TRBD2. CDR3 length equals 18 residues. V gave up 3 bases and J gave up 3 bases; unmatched junction bases: 13. Germline-derived CDR1 and CDR2 are LGHDT and YNNKEL (reference sequence). The CDR3 loop reads CASSHRLQAGVVKNIQYF. The CDR3 nucleotides are TGTGCCAGCAGCCACCGCTTGCAAGCGGGAGTGGTCAAAAACATTCAGTACTTC.

The J gene is TRBJ2-3, the V gene TRBV5-1; 8 nucleotides match TRBD1. Germline CDR1 and CDR2: SGHRS and YFSETQ. The CDR3 is made up of 17 amino acids. Trimming at V came to 0 bases and at J to 1 base, leaving 7 bases not matched to a gene. In DNA form, the CDR3 reads TGCGCCAGCAGCTTGGACCAGGGGGCGCCCGGCACAGATACGCAGTATTTT. It encodes CASSLDQGAPGTDTQYF.

V is TRBV15 and J is TRBJ1-6; TRBD1 matches at 7 bases. The CDR3 contains 14 residues. The V gene's germline CDR1 is LNHNV and CDR2 YYDKDF (reference sequence). Trimming at V came to 9 bases and at J to 2 bases, leaving 4 bases not matched to a gene. CDR3 region: CATTQGPYNSPLHF. CDR3 nucleotides: TGTGCCACAACACAGGGGCCCTATAATTCACCCCTCCACTTT.

This clone is labeled medium-sized. This chain connects TRBV6-1 to TRBJ1-6, with unresolved D. The germline gives CDR1 MNHNS, CDR2 SASEGT. The CDR3 has 15 amino acids. V dropped 1 base and J dropped 7 bases, with 11 bases sitting between them. The CDR3: CASSEGEGSNSPLHF. DNA for the CDR3: TGTGCCAGCAGTGAAGGGGAGGGTTCCAATTCACCCCTCCACTTT.

V gene TRBV27 combines with J gene TRBJ1-4; D is unclear. The germline CDR1 and CDR2 sequences are MNHEY and SMNVEV (reference sequence). The CDR3 totals 15 residues. V lost 0 bases and J 8 bases, leaving 13 bases between the germline ends. The DNA of the CDR3 is TGTGCCAGCAGTTTATCGTCGAAGGAGGGCGAAAAACTGTTTTTT. Its translation: CASSLSSKEGEKLFF.

This clone was detected only once. The CDR3 sequence is CASSLTGGGRGQFF. In nucleotides, the CDR3 is TGTGCCAGCAGTTTGACAGGCGGCGGTAGGGGGCAGTTCTTC. The chain recombines TRBV27 with TRBJ2-1, with D possibly being TRBD1 (6 bases). V was clipped by 3 bases and J by 12 bases, with 18 bases between them. Germline V lookup: CDR1 MNHEY, CDR2 SMNVEV (reference sequence). The CDR3 is 14 residues long.

The rearrangement uses TRBV4-1 and TRBJ1-3; D is unclear. In germline, CDR1 is MGHRA, CDR2 YSYEKL. The V end was cut by 5 bases, the J end by 0 bases, with 11 bases between. This CDR3 has 15 amino acids. This CDR3 is CASSSSRDSGNTIYF. The CDR3 DNA is TGCGCCAGCAGCTCCTCCCGGGACTCTGGAAACACCATATATTTT.

This clone is a singleton in its sample. V usage is TRBV7-6 and J usage is TRBJ1-1; D is undetermined. Germline V gene data show CDR1 as SGHVS and CDR2 as FNYEAQ. V shed 2 bases and J shed 5 bases, with 9 bases lying between them. The CDR3 is 13 residues long. The CDR3 DNA follows: TGTGCCAGCAGCTTAACCTTGAGAACTGAAGCTTTCTTT. Translating it yields CASSLTLRTEAFF.

The chain employs TRBV2 and TRBJ1-2; 9 bases line up with TRBD1. The CDR3 has 15 amino acids. Germline V gene data show CDR1 as SNHLY and CDR2 as FYNNEI. After removal of 6 bases from V and 2 bases from J, the junction contained 7 bases not matched to a gene. The DNA for the CDR3 is TGTGCCAGCAGGGTACAGGGGGCCCTCAACTATGGCTACACCTTC. As protein: CASRVQGALNYGYTF.

The chain has TRBV13 and TRBJ2-1, with 7 bases that match TRBD2. The CDR3 loop spans 16 amino acids. Trimming at V came to 4 bases and at J to 0 bases, leaving 6 bases not matched to a gene. Germline CDR1 PRHDT, CDR2 FYEKMQ (reference sequence). CDR3 region: CASSYPPGGSYNEQFF. The DNA for the CDR3 is TGTGCCAGCAGCTACCCCCCGGGGGGCTCCTACAATGAGCAGTTCTTC.

The chain carries TRBV5-5 and TRBJ2-3, with TRBD1 matching 7 bases. V was clipped by 4 bases and J by 0 bases; unmatched bases: 5. Germline CDR1 is SGHKS and CDR2 is YYEKEE (reference sequence). This CDR3 has 15 amino acids. DNA of the CDR3: TGTGCCAGCAGCCGAGAGGGGGCGAGCACAGATACGCAGTATTTT. Its translation: CASSREGASTDTQYF.

This clone appeared once. CDR3 nucleotides: TGCGCCAGCAGCCAAGTTTTGACAGGGCGGTACGAGCAGTACTTC. Protein sequence: CASSQVLTGRYEQYF. The chain uses TRBV4-1 and TRBJ2-7, with 7 nucleotides matching TRBD1. Germline CDR1 reads MGHRA; CDR2 reads YSYEKL. CDR3 length: 15 residues. With V trimmed by 1 base and J by 4 bases, 7 bases remained unmatched.

There are a few counts of this clone. The chain recombines TRBV28 with TRBJ1-5, with D unclear. The ends were cut back, 6 bases at V and 9 bases at J, with 15 bases in the middle. From germline, CDR1 is MDHEN and CDR2 SYDVKM. The CDR3 extends over 13 amino acids. The CDR3: CASSLVLKRPQHF. In nucleotides, the CDR3 is TGTGCCAGCAGCCTAGTCCTCAAACGGCCCCAGCATTTT.

The chain combines TRBV6-5 with TRBJ1-1; TRBD1 aligns across 8 bases. V shed 0 bases and J 10 bases; nucleotides not matched to a gene: 1. CDR3 size: 12 residues. CDR1 MNHEY and CDR2 SVGAGI come from the germline V gene. The CDR3 region has the DNA TGTGCCAGCAGTTACTCGGACAGGGTAGCTTTCTTT. This codes for CASSYSDRVAFF.

V and J are TRBV19 and TRBJ2-7; TRBD1 agrees at 7 bases. V trimming: 5 bases; J trimming: 3 bases; junction bases outside the gene matches: 4. In germline, CDR1 is LNHDA, CDR2 SQIVND (reference sequence). The CDR3 contains 13 residues. The CDR3 region has the DNA TGTGCCAGTAGTGTCGACAGGGTCTACGAGCAGTACTTC. Translation gives CASSVDRVYEQYF.

The chain uses TRBV6-5 and TRBJ1-1, with no clear D. Trimming stripped 7 bases from V and 5 bases from J, with 14 bases between. Germline-derived CDR1 and CDR2 are MNHEY and SVGAGI. This CDR3 is built from 13 residues. CDR3 region: CASTPKMRTEAFF. The CDR3, as DNA: TGTGCCAGCACGCCGAAGATGAGGACTGAAGCTTTCTTT.